Listed here are 15 T cell receptor beta chains from one sample, sequenced in a study of blood T cell repertoires in COVID-19. Sequenced by immunoSEQ multiplex PCR; TCRdb stores in-frame clones only, minus some. The sample has roughly 120,000 clones, roughly 82% seen once. The sequenced sample was peripheral blood. All receptors derive from a human donor in a cohort sampled during active COVID-19.

J is TRBJ1-2 and V is TRBV3-1 (or the pseudogene TRBV3-2); D may be TRBD1 (6 bases). Trimming removed 0 bases from V and 4 bases from J, with 12 bases in between. The CDR3 sequence is 15 residues long. Germline V gene data show CDR1 as LGHDT and CDR2 as YNNKEL (reference sequence). The CDR3, as DNA: TGTGCCAGCAGCCAAGAGGGGGCAGGGCTCTATGGCTACACCTTC. It encodes CASSQEGAGLYGYTF.

The V and J genes are TRBV10-2 and TRBJ2-2; TRBD1 matches at 9 bases. The CDR3 loop spans 14 amino acids. From germline, CDR1 is WSHSY and CDR2 SAAADI. The trim removed 6 bases at V and 3 bases at J, leaving 2 bases unmatched. CDR3 nucleotides: TGCGCCAGCAGCTGGACAGGGGACACCGGGGAGCTGTTTTTT. It translates to CASSWTGDTGELFF.

The V and J genes are TRBV10-1 and TRBJ1-3; the D is unclear. The CDR3 is 13 amino acids. CDR1 and CDR2 (germline): WNHNN, SYGVQD (reference sequence). Deletions cut 4 bases from V and 6 bases from J, with 10 bases between. This CDR3 reads CASSVPRINTIYF. In nucleotides, the CDR3 is TGCGCCAGCAGTGTACCCAGGATAAACACCATATATTTT.

This clone came up once. The chain is built from TRBV6-1 and TRBJ2-5; TRBD1 might be the D (5 bases). From germline, CDR1 is MNHNS and CDR2 SASEGT. The CDR3 is made up of 15 amino acids. Between the trimmed V and J ends, which lost 1 base and 2 bases, there was a span of 11 bases. CDR3 region: CASSEVPGRQETQYF. The CDR3 coding sequence is TGTGCCAGCAGTGAAGTCCCAGGGCGGCAAGAGACCCAGTACTTC.

The chain employs TRBV5-4 and TRBJ2-5, with D possibly TRBD2 on 6 matching bases. The germline gives CDR1 SGHNT, CDR2 YYREEE (reference sequence). This CDR3 region has 13 residues. Deletions cut 4 bases from V and 4 bases from J, with 11 bases between. This chain's CDR3 is CASSGGSSETQYF. CDR3 DNA: TGTGCCAGCAGCGGAGGGAGTTCAGAGACCCAGTACTTC.

The chain employs TRBV18 and TRBJ2-2; possibly TRBD1 for D (6 bases). The CDR3 is 16 residues long. V gave up 6 bases and J gave up 1 base, with 15 bases separating them. CDR1 and CDR2 (germline): KGHSH, LQKENI. The CDR3 region has the DNA TGTGCCAGCTCTGCTACCGGGACAATGAACACCGGGGAGCTGTTTTTT. Translated: CASSATGTMNTGELFF. The variable domain in full, completed from reference TRBV18 and TRBJ2-2, reads NAGVMQNPRHLVRRRGQEARLRCSPMKGHSHVYWYRQLPEEGLKFMVYLQKENIIDESGMPKERFSAEFPKEGPSILRIQQVVRGDSAAYFCASSATGTMNTGELFFGEGSRLTVL.

The chain couples TRBV18 to TRBJ2-7, with a tentative D call TRBD1 (6 bases). The CDR3 contains 14 residues. With 6 bases removed from V and 6 bases from J, the gap between germline ends came to 18 bases. CDR1 is KGHSH and CDR2 is LQKENI in the germline V gene. CDR3 region: CASSVDRTSAEQYF. DNA for the CDR3: TGTGCCAGCTCTGTAGACAGGACCAGCGCCGAGCAGTACTTC.

In this sample, this clone turned up once. V is TRBV3-1 (or the pseudogene TRBV3-2) and J is TRBJ2-5; D gene uncertain. The CDR3 runs 15 residues. CDR1 is LGHDT and CDR2 is YNNKEL in the germline V gene (reference sequence). Trimming removed 0 bases at V and 5 bases at J, with 13 bases between. CDR3 amino acids: CASSQDFTFLETQYF. CDR3 coding DNA: TGTGCCAGCAGCCAAGATTTCACTTTCTTGGAGACCCAGTACTTC.

This chain uses TRBV7-2 with TRBJ1-2, with a tentative D call TRBD1 (5 bases). The CDR3 runs to 14 residues. Germline V gene sequence: CDR1 SGHTA, CDR2 FQGNSA. The ends were cut back, 5 bases at V and 6 bases at J, with 16 bases in the middle. CDR3 sequence reads: CASSPGGGGDGYTF. The CDR3, as DNA: TGTGCCAGCAGCCCCGGGGGGGGAGGTGATGGCTACACCTTC.

The J gene is TRBJ1-3, the V gene TRBV3-1 (or the pseudogene TRBV3-2); perhaps TRBD1 as D (5 bases). The CDR3 is 15 residues long. Between the trimmed V and J ends, which lost 3 bases and 0 bases, there was a span of 9 bases. Germline loops: CDR1 LGHDT, CDR2 YNNKEL (reference sequence). In DNA, the CDR3 is TGTGCCAGCAGCCAGACGGACAACTCTGGAAACACCATATATTTT. Its translation: CASSQTDNSGNTIYF.

This clone was counted a few times. Other DNA sequences from this sample encode an identical CDR3 as well. The rearrangement links TRBV28 to TRBJ1-2; D not certain. Germline loops: CDR1 MDHEN, CDR2 SYDVKM. CDR3 length equals 13 residues. Between the trimmed V and J ends, which lost 3 bases and 4 bases, there was a span of 9 bases. The CDR3, as DNA: TGTGCCAGCAGTTTTGGCCAACCCTATGGCTACACCTTC. This encodes CASSFGQPYGYTF.

V and J are TRBV7-8 and TRBJ2-7; TRBD1 is a possible D gene (5 bases). CDR3 length equals 14 residues. Germline V CDR1 and CDR2: SGHVS, FQNEAQ. V lost 2 bases to trimming and J lost 9 bases, with 17 bases between them. This chain's CDR3 is CASSLSQSPGWQYF. The CDR3 coding sequence is TGTGCCAGCAGCTTAAGTCAAAGCCCAGGGTGGCAGTACTTC.

The chain has TRBV6-5 and TRBJ2-7; 8 bases agree with TRBD1. J lost 1 base, V lost 8 bases, and 7 bases had no gene match. The germline gives CDR1 MNHEY, CDR2 SVGAGI. This CDR3 comprises 14 residues. CDR3 residues: CASAPGQVSYEQYF. The CDR3 DNA reads as TGTGCCAGCGCGCCGGGACAGGTTTCCTACGAGCAGTACTTC.

This chain connects TRBV5-1 to TRBJ2-1; D may be TRBD1 (5 bases). Trimming shortened V by 0 bases and J by 2 bases, and 9 bases separated the two germline ends. This CDR3 is 15 amino acids long. From germline, CDR1 is SGHRS and CDR2 YFSETQ. This chain's CDR3 is CASSLVGDTYNEQFF. CDR3 sequence (DNA): TGCGCCAGCAGCTTGGTAGGGGATACCTACAATGAGCAGTTCTTC. Complete variable domain (other parts from reference TRBV5-1 and TRBJ2-1): KAGVTQTPRYLIKTRGQQVTLSCSPISGHRSVSWYQQTPGQGLQFLFEYFSETQRNKGNFPGRFSGRQFSNSRSEMNVSTLELGDSALYLCASSLVGDTYNEQFFGPGTRLTVL.

This sequence joins TRBV5-1 and TRBJ1-1, with a tentative D call TRBD1 (5 bases). From germline, CDR1 is SGHRS and CDR2 YFSETQ. Trimming took 0 bases from V and 0 from J, leaving 12 bases between them. The CDR3 consists of 16 residues. The CDR3 is CASSLEGARLNTEAFF. The CDR3 DNA follows: TGCGCCAGCAGCTTGGAAGGGGCCCGACTGAACACTGAAGCTTTCTTT.